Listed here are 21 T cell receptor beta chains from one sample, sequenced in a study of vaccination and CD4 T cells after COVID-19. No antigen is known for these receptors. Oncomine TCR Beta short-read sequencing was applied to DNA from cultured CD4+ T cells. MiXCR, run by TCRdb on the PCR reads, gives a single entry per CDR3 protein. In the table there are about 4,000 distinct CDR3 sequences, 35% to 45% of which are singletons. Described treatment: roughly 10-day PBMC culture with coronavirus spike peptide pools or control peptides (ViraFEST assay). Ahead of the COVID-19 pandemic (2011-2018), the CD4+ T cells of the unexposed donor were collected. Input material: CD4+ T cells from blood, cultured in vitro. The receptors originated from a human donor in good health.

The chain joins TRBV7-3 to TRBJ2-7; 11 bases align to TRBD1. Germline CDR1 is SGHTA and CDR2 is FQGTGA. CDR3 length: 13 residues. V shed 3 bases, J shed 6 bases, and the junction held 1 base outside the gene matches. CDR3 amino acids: CASSLGQGVEQYF. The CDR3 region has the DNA TGTGCCAGCAGCTTGGGACAGGGGGTCGAGCAGTACTTC.

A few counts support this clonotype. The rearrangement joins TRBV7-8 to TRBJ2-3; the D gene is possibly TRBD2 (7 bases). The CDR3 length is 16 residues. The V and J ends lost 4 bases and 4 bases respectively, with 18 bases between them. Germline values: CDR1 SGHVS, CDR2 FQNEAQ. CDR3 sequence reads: CASSSPGGRQPDTQYF. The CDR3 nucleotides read TGTGCCAGCAGCTCCCCGGGGGGCAGACAGCCAGATACGCAGTATTTT.

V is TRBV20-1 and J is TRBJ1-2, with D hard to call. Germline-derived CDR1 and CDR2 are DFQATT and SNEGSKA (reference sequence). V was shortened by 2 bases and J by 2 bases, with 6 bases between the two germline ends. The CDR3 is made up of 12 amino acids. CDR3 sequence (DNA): TGCAGTGCTAGAAGGGCGAACTATGGCTACACCTTC. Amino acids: CSARRANYGYTF.

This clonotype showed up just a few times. The CDR3 DNA sequence: TGTGCCAGCAGTCTTACCTCGACAGGGGTTGACACTGAAGCTTTCTTT. Amino acid sequence: CASSLTSTGVDTEAFF. The V and J genes are TRBV6-2 or TRBV6-3 and TRBJ1-1; 8 bases line up with TRBD1. Germline V gene lookup returns CDR1 MNHEY and CDR2 SVGEGT. CDR3 size: 16 residues. V gave up 5 bases and J gave up 3 bases; unmatched junction bases: 11.

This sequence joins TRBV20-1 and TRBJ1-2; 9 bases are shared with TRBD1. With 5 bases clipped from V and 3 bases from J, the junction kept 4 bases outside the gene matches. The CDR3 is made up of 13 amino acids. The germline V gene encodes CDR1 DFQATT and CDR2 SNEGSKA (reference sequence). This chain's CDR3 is CSADTGGYYGYTF. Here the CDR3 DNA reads TGCAGTGCTGATACAGGGGGCTACTATGGCTACACCTTC.

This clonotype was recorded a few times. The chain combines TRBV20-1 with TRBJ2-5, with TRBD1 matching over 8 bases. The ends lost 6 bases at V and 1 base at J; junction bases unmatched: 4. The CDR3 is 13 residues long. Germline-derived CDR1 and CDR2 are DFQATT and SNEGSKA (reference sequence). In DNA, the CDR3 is TGCAGTGCGCAAGGGACAGGCCAAGAGACCCAGTACTTC. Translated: CSAQGTGQETQYF.

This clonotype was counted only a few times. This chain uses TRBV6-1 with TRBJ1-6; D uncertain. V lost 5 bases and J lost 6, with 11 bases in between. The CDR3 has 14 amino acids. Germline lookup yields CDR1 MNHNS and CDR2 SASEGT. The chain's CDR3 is CASSIGGSNSPLHF. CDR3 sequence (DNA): TGTGCCAGCAGTATCGGCGGATCTAATTCACCCCTCCACTTT.

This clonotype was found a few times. The DNA of the CDR3 is TGTGCCAGCTCACCCAGGGGGGGGTTGGCCGGGGAGCTGTTTTTT. It yields the protein CASSPRGGLAGELFF. V gene TRBV27 combines with J gene TRBJ2-2; either TRBD1 or TRBD2 may fit D (7 bases each). The CDR3 is 15 amino acids. Looked up from germline, CDR1 is MNHEY and CDR2 is SMNVEV (reference sequence). Trimming took off 8 bases at V and 6 bases at J, with 19 bases between the two ends.

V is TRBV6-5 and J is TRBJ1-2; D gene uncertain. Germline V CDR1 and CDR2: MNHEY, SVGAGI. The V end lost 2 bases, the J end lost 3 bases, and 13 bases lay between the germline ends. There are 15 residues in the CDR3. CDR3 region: CASSYGGKGDYGYTF. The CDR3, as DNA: TGTGCCAGCAGTTACGGAGGGAAGGGAGACTATGGCTACACCTTC.

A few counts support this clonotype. CDR3 loop: CSASLDSGNTIYF. CDR3 in DNA: TGCAGTGCTAGTTTAGACTCTGGAAACACCATATATTTT. The gene calls are TRBV20-1 and TRBJ1-3; D is unclear. The CDR3 runs to 13 residues. V gave up 3 bases and J gave up 0 bases, with 6 bases separating them. Germline V CDR1 and CDR2: DFQATT, SNEGSKA (reference sequence).

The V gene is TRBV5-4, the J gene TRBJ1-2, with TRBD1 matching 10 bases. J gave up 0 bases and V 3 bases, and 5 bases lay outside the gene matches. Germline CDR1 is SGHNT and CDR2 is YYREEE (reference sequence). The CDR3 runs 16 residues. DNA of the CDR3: TGTGCCAGCAGCTGGGGACAGGGGAGCACTAACTATGGCTACACCTTC. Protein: CASSWGQGSTNYGYTF.

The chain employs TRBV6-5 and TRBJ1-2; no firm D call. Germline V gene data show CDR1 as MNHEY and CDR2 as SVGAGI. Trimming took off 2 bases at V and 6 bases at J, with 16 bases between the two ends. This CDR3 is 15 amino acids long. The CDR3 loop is CASSYQEIPLNGYTF. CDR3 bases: TGTGCCAGCAGTTACCAGGAAATCCCGCTTAATGGCTACACCTTC.

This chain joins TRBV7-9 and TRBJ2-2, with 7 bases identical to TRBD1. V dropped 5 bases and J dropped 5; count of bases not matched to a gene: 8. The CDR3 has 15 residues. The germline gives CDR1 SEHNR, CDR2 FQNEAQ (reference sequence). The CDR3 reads CASSAQQGLTGELFF. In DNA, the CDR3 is TGTGCCAGCAGCGCCCAACAGGGGTTGACCGGGGAGCTGTTTTTT.

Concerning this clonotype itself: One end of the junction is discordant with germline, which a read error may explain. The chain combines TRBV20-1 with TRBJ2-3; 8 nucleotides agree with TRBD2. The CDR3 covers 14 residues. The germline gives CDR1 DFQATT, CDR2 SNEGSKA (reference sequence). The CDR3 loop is CSALRAGVTDAQYF. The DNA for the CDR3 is TGCAGTGCCCTCAGAGCGGGGGTAACAGATGCGCAGTATTTT.

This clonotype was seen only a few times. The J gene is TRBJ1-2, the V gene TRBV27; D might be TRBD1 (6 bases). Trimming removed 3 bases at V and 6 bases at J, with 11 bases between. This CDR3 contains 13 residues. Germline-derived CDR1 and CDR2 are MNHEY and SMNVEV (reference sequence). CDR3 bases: TGTGCCAGCAGTTTTCGAGGGGGGCATGGCTACACCTTC. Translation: CASSFRGGHGYTF.

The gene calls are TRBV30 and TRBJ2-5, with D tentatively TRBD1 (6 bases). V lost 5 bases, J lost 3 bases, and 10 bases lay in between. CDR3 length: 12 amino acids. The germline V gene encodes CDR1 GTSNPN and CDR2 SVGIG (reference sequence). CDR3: CAWGQTKETQYF. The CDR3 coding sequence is TGTGCCTGGGGACAGACAAAAGAGACCCAGTACTTC. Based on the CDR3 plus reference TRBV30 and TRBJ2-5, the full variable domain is SQTIHQWPATLVQPVGSPLSLECTVEGTSNPNLYWYRQAAGRGLQLLFYSVGIGQISSEVPQNLSASRPQDRQFILSSKKLLLSDSGFYLCAWGQTKETQYFGPGTRLLVL.

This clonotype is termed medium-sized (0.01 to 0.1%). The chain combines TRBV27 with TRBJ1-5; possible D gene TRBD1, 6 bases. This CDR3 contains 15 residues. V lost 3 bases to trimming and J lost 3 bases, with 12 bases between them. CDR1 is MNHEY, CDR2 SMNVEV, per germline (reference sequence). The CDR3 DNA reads TGTGCCAGCAGTTTTACGACAGGCTACAATCAGCCCCAGCATTTT. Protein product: CASSFTTGYNQPQHF.

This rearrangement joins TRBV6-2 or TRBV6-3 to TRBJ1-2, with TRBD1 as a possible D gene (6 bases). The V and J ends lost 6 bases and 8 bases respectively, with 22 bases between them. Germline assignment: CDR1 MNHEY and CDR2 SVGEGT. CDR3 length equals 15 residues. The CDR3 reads CASSLSGTPFLGYTF. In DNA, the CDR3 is TGTGCCAGCAGCCTGTCTGGGACACCTTTTCTGGGCTACACCTTC.

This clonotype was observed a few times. The CDR3 coding sequence is TGTGCCAGCAGCTTCACAGGGGGGGAGCAGGCTTTCTTT. This encodes CASSFTGGEQAFF. The J gene is TRBJ1-1, the V gene TRBV7-2; 8 bases map to TRBD1. Germline V CDR1 and CDR2: SGHTA, FQGNSA. This CDR3 has 13 residues. V gave up 3 bases and J gave up 11 bases; unmatched junction bases: 8.

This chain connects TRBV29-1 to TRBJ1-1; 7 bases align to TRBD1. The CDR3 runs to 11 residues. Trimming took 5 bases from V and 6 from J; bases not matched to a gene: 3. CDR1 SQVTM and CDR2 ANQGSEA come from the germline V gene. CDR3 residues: CSVRQGAEAFF. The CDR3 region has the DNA TGCAGCGTTCGACAGGGCGCTGAAGCTTTCTTT.

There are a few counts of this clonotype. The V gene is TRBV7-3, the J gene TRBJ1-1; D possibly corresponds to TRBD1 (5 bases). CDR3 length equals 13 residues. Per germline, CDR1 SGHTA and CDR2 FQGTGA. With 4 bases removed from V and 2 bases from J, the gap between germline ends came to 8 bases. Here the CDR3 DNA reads TGTGCCAGCAGCTACACAGGCAACACTGAAGCTTTCTTT. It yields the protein CASSYTGNTEAFF.